The count of the clone carrying this TCR beta chain is one. Antigen specificity is unknown. Sequenced by immunoSEQ multiplex PCR; TCRdb stores in-frame clones only, minus some. There are some 78,000 clones in the sample; 83% occur only once, and about 1.3% lies in the top ten. These data are taken from a study of T cell responses to AZD1222 COVID-19 vaccine. Notes on the study in general: Spike-wide vaccine-associated CD4 TCRs dominated at 160-218 and 743-854. Just a handful of people given AZD1222 tested seropositive at baseline.

Some second doses came at about 4 weeks and others at about 12 weeks; these were pooled. V was shortened by 5 bases and J by 5 bases, with 16 bases between the two germline ends. Germline V gives CDR1 SGHDN, CDR2 FVKESK. This CDR3 spans 15 amino acids. The receptor was isolated from an adult who received the AZD1222 COVID-19 vaccine. This chain joins TRBV14 and TRBJ2-1; TRBD2 is a possible D gene (6 bases). The sample in question was peripheral blood, obtained 28 days after the second AZD1222 dose. The CDR3 spells CASSGGLASDNEQFF. The CDR3 region has the DNA TGTGCCAGCAGCGGAGGCCTAGCGTCGGACAATGAGCAGTTCTTC.